The source of this T cell receptor (beta chain) is a study of neurological immune-mediated disorders. General study points: None of the CDR3 amino acid sequences in expanded clones turned up in more than one subject, which points to private repertoires in all groups. Expansion of TCR clones was greatest in HTLV-1-associated myelopathy and smallest in multiple sclerosis, where it fell below that of healthy controls.

Volunteers from a blood bank in Maryland, USA, made up the healthy controls. The yield of each sequencing run was over 190 million TCR-beta sequences from 15-18 subjects. TCRdb redid the calling of the 5' RACE reads with MiXCR, one entry per CDR3 protein. The table lists more than 70,000 distinct CDR3 sequences, about a tenth of them singletons. The CDR3 runs to 15 residues. In germline, CDR1 is LNHNV, CDR2 YYDKDF (reference sequence). J gave up 8 bases and V 3 bases, and 7 bases lay outside the gene matches. There are many counts of this clonotype. The antigen remains unidentified. The clonotype originates from a man between 35 and 55 years old in good health. Sequenced material: PBMCs. The chain joins TRBV15 to TRBJ2-2; 9 nucleotides match TRBD2. CDR3 nucleotides: TGTGCCACCAGCAGGACTATTAGCGGGAGTGGGGAGCTGTTTTTT. This sequence encodes CATSRTISGSGELFF.